The rows below give T cell receptor beta chains drawn from one sample of a study of blood T cell repertoires in COVID-19. The data were produced by immunoSEQ multiplex PCR, yet TCRdb's version contains in-frame clones alone and is incomplete. The data contain roughly 120,000 clones, 80% of them seen just once; the ten biggest clones take up less than 2%. Sequences were obtained from peripheral blood. These receptors originate from a man aged 65 to 79 with acute or convalescent COVID-19. The CDR3 runs from the conserved cysteine through the conserved F or W. The order of the fields is clone size, V gene, J gene, D gene, CDR3 protein, CDR3 DNA. The D gene is left open where the match is weak. Only some rows state a clone size, as once, few, many or a class for expanded clones.

clone size: .; V gene: TRBV2; J gene: TRBJ1-2; D gene: .; CDR3 protein: CASRYLTGQYGYTF; CDR3 DNA: TGTGCCAGCAGATATCTAACGGGACAATATGGCTACACCTTC
clone size: once; V gene: TRBV19; J gene: TRBJ2-7; D gene: .; CDR3 protein: CASTLAFGAFEQYF; CDR3 DNA: TGTGCCAGTACCTTAGCCTTTGGGGCGTTCGAGCAGTACTTC
clone size: .; V gene: TRBV9; J gene: TRBJ2-2; D gene: TRBD1; CDR3 protein: CASNRRGGGGTGELFF; CDR3 DNA: TGTGCCAGCAACAGGAGAGGGGGCGGCGGCACCGGGGAGCTGTTTTTT
clone size: .; V gene: TRBV27; J gene: TRBJ1-6; D gene: .; CDR3 protein: CASQGTRSYNSPLHF; CDR3 DNA: TGTGCCAGTCAGGGGACGCGCTCCTATAATTCACCCCTCCACTTT
clone size: .; V gene: TRBV2; J gene: TRBJ2-7; D gene: TRBD1; CDR3 protein: CASIAGGTGTYEQYF; CDR3 DNA: TGTGCCAGCATCGCCGGCGGGACAGGGACCTACGAGCAGTACTTC
clone size: .; V gene: TRBV6-5; J gene: TRBJ2-7; D gene: .; CDR3 protein: CASRRPGTLSYEQYF; CDR3 DNA: TGTGCCAGCAGACGACCCGGGACACTTTCCTACGAGCAGTACTTC
clone size: .; V gene: TRBV10-3; J gene: TRBJ1-1; D gene: .; CDR3 protein: CAIGGSLNTEAFF; CDR3 DNA: TGTGCCATCGGCGGCAGTCTTAACACTGAAGCTTTCTTT
clone size: .; V gene: TRBV7-8; J gene: TRBJ2-7; D gene: .; CDR3 protein: CASSLSGGGTYEQYF; CDR3 DNA: TGTGCCAGCAGCTTATCTGGGGGCGGAACCTACGAGCAGTACTTC
clone size: .; V gene: TRBV7-9; J gene: TRBJ2-4; D gene: .; CDR3 protein: CASSLGQSGKNIQYF; CDR3 DNA: TGTGCCAGCAGCTTAGGACAATCCGGCAAAAACATTCAGTACTTC
clone size: .; V gene: TRBV2; J gene: TRBJ2-5; D gene: .; CDR3 protein: CASRGGGTQYF; CDR3 DNA: TGTGCCAGCCGAGGGGGGGGGACCCAGTACTTC
clone size: .; V gene: TRBV27; J gene: TRBJ2-1; D gene: .; CDR3 protein: CASRPGTYSYNEQFF; CDR3 DNA: TGTGCCAGCAGGCCCGGGACATACTCCTACAATGAGCAGTTCTTC
clone size: .; V gene: TRBV4-1; J gene: TRBJ2-6; D gene: .; CDR3 protein: CASSLGGDGSSGANVLTF; CDR3 DNA: TGCGCCAGCAGCCTCGGAGGGGACGGTAGCTCTGGGGCCAACGTCCTGACTTTC
clone size: .; V gene: TRBV29-1; J gene: TRBJ1-4; D gene: .; CDR3 protein: CSVVSWGGLNEKLFF; CDR3 DNA: TGCAGCGTTGTCTCTTGGGGCGGCCTTAATGAAAAACTGTTTTTT
clone size: once; V gene: TRBV28; J gene: TRBJ2-7; D gene: TRBD1; CDR3 protein: CASRNQKGAAYEQYF; CDR3 DNA: TGTGCCAGCAGGAACCAAAAGGGGGCCGCCTACGAGCAGTACTTC
clone size: .; V gene: TRBV19; J gene: TRBJ2-1; D gene: TRBD2; CDR3 protein: CASSIQTSGGASEQFF; CDR3 DNA: TGTGCCAGTAGTATACAGACTAGCGGGGGGGCGAGTGAGCAGTTCTTC
clone size: .; V gene: TRBV5-1; J gene: TRBJ2-5; D gene: TRBD2; CDR3 protein: CASRLGTSGGVGETQYF; CDR3 DNA: TGCGCCAGCAGGCTCGGCACTAGCGGGGGGGTCGGGGAGACCCAGTACTTC
clone size: .; V gene: TRBV19; J gene: TRBJ1-5; D gene: .; CDR3 protein: CASSIWGRVDNQPQHF; CDR3 DNA: TGTGCCAGTAGTATTTGGGGGAGGGTCGACAATCAGCCCCAGCATTTT
clone size: .; V gene: TRBV5-5; J gene: TRBJ2-7; D gene: .; CDR3 protein: CASSLEQVGTYEQYF; CDR3 DNA: TGTGCCAGCAGCTTGGAACAGGTGGGAACCTACGAGCAGTACTTC
clone size: once; V gene: TRBV5-1; J gene: TRBJ2-1; D gene: .; CDR3 protein: CASSLVSPRDEQFF; CDR3 DNA: TGCGCCAGCAGCTTGGTGAGCCCCAGGGATGAGCAGTTCTTC
clone size: .; V gene: TRBV10-2; J gene: TRBJ1-2; D gene: .; CDR3 protein: CASSVSAGVVANYGYTF; CDR3 DNA: TGCGCCAGCAGTGTGTCGGCAGGGGTGGTGGCTAACTATGGCTACACCTTC
clone size: .; V gene: TRBV5-6; J gene: TRBJ2-2; D gene: .; CDR3 protein: CASSLGTPASGELFF; CDR3 DNA: TGTGCCAGCAGCTTGGGAACTCCTGCGTCCGGGGAGCTGTTTTTT
clone size: .; V gene: TRBV4-2; J gene: TRBJ1-4; D gene: .; CDR3 protein: CASSQGRGGWNDEKLFF; CDR3 DNA: TGTGCCAGCAGCCAAGGGAGGGGGGGATGGAATGATGAAAAACTGTTTTTT
clone size: .; V gene: TRBV3-1/TRBV3-2; J gene: TRBJ2-1; D gene: .; CDR3 protein: CASSQDRVLTNEQFF; CDR3 DNA: TGTGCCAGCAGCCAAGATCGGGTCCTCACCAATGAGCAGTTCTTC
clone size: .; V gene: TRBV5-8; J gene: TRBJ2-3; D gene: .; CDR3 protein: CASSWDPGHGIDTQYF; CDR3 DNA: TGTGCCAGCAGCTGGGACCCGGGACACGGGATAGATACGCAGTATTTT
clone size: .; V gene: TRBV7-8; J gene: TRBJ1-2; D gene: .; CDR3 protein: CASSQRQATYGYTF; CDR3 DNA: TGTGCCAGCAGCCAACGACAGGCGACCTATGGCTACACCTTC
clone size: .; V gene: TRBV5-1; J gene: TRBJ2-1; D gene: TRBD2; CDR3 protein: CASSLRDGGGDEQFF; CDR3 DNA: TGCGCCAGCAGCCTCCGTGATGGTGGGGGGGATGAGCAGTTCTTC
clone size: .; V gene: TRBV3-1/TRBV3-2; J gene: TRBJ2-2; D gene: .; CDR3 protein: CASSQGFRVASTGELFF; CDR3 DNA: TGTGCCAGCAGCCAAGGCTTCAGGGTGGCAAGCACCGGGGAGCTGTTTTTT
clone size: .; V gene: TRBV4-1; J gene: TRBJ2-1; D gene: TRBD2; CDR3 protein: CASSQRGGLGDNEQFF; CDR3 DNA: TGCGCCAGCAGCCAACGGGGGGGCCTCGGAGACAATGAGCAGTTCTTC
clone size: .; V gene: TRBV19; J gene: TRBJ2-1; D gene: TRBD1; CDR3 protein: CASTATGTGDKQFF; CDR3 DNA: TGTGCCAGTACGGCGACCGGGACAGGGGATAAGCAGTTCTTC
clone size: .; V gene: TRBV5-6; J gene: TRBJ1-6; D gene: .; CDR3 protein: CASSLADSPLHF; CDR3 DNA: TGTGCCAGCAGCTTGGCGGATTCACCCCTCCACTTT
clone size: .; V gene: TRBV5-8; J gene: TRBJ2-6; D gene: .; CDR3 protein: CASTPTGTLSGANVLTF; CDR3 DNA: TGTGCCAGTACTCCGACAGGAACTCTATCTGGGGCCAACGTCCTGACTTTC
clone size: .; V gene: TRBV10-1; J gene: TRBJ2-1; D gene: TRBD1; CDR3 protein: CASSDFGQGLEDEQFF; CDR3 DNA: TGCGCCAGCAGTGACTTCGGACAGGGCCTAGAGGATGAGCAGTTCTTC
clone size: .; V gene: TRBV6-6; J gene: TRBJ2-7; D gene: .; CDR3 protein: CASSYDSNYEQYF; CDR3 DNA: TGTGCCAGCAGTTACGACAGCAACTACGAGCAGTACTTC
clone size: once; V gene: TRBV6-8; J gene: TRBJ2-3; D gene: TRBD2; CDR3 protein: CASSYGLAGTTDTQYF; CDR3 DNA: TGTGCCAGCAGTTACGGGCTAGCGGGGACCACAGATACGCAGTATTTT
clone size: once; V gene: TRBV20-1; J gene: TRBJ1-2; D gene: .; CDR3 protein: CSALDSRGYTF; CDR3 DNA: TGCAGTGCCCTGGACAGTAGGGGCTACACCTTC
clone size: .; V gene: TRBV4-2; J gene: TRBJ2-1; D gene: TRBD2; CDR3 protein: CASSQAGTSGGNEQFF; CDR3 DNA: TGTGCCAGCAGCCAAGCCGGGACTAGCGGGGGGAATGAGCAGTTCTTC
clone size: .; V gene: TRBV28; J gene: TRBJ1-5; D gene: TRBD1; CDR3 protein: CASSLGTGELGKPQHF; CDR3 DNA: TGTGCCAGCAGTTTAGGCACAGGGGAGCTAGGAAAGCCCCAGCATTTT
clone size: .; V gene: TRBV20-1; J gene: TRBJ2-7; D gene: .; CDR3 protein: CSAGRDYEQYF; CDR3 DNA: TGCAGTGCCGGTCGGGATTACGAGCAGTACTTC
clone size: .; V gene: TRBV6-6; J gene: TRBJ2-7; D gene: TRBD2; CDR3 protein: CASTPTSVSYEQYF; CDR3 DNA: TGTGCCAGCACCCCGACTAGCGTTTCCTACGAGCAGTACTTC
clone size: .; V gene: TRBV5-4; J gene: TRBJ2-7; D gene: .; CDR3 protein: CASSLGWDSTYEQYF; CDR3 DNA: TGTGCCAGCAGTCTTGGATGGGACTCCACGTACGAGCAGTACTTC
clone size: .; V gene: TRBV25-1; J gene: TRBJ1-5; D gene: .; CDR3 protein: CASSAREEQPQHF; CDR3 DNA: TGTGCCAGCAGTGCCAGGGAAGAACAGCCCCAGCATTTT
clone size: once; V gene: TRBV2; J gene: TRBJ2-4; D gene: TRBD1; CDR3 protein: CASRRQGALDKNIQYF; CDR3 DNA: TGTGCCAGCAGGCGCCAGGGGGCGTTGGACAAAAACATTCAGTACTTC
clone size: .; V gene: TRBV7-3; J gene: TRBJ2-2; D gene: TRBD2; CDR3 protein: CASSSPPGTTNTGELFF; CDR3 DNA: TGTGCCAGCAGCTCACCCCCCGGGACTACTAACACCGGGGAGCTGTTTTTT
clone size: few; V gene: TRBV6-6; J gene: TRBJ1-5; D gene: .; CDR3 protein: CASRPLRVTNNQPQHF; CDR3 DNA: TGTGCCAGCAGACCACTCAGGGTTACCAACAATCAGCCCCAGCATTTT
clone size: .; V gene: TRBV27; J gene: TRBJ1-2; D gene: .; CDR3 protein: CASSRRGGGNYGYTF; CDR3 DNA: TGTGCCAGCAGCCGCAGGGGTGGGGGTAACTATGGCTACACCTTC
clone size: .; V gene: TRBV12-3/TRBV12-4; J gene: TRBJ1-2; D gene: TRBD1; CDR3 protein: CASSEQGRGYTF; CDR3 DNA: TGTGCCAGCAGTGAACAGGGGCGCGGCTACACCTTC
clone size: .; V gene: TRBV5-1; J gene: TRBJ2-2; D gene: .; CDR3 protein: CASSLTGWDTGELFF; CDR3 DNA: TGCGCCAGCAGCTTGACAGGGTGGGACACCGGGGAGCTGTTTTTT
clone size: few; V gene: TRBV4-1; J gene: TRBJ1-5; D gene: .; CDR3 protein: CASSQDETGLSNQPQHF; CDR3 DNA: TGCGCCAGCAGCCAAGATGAGACAGGATTAAGCAATCAGCCCCAGCATTTT
clone size: .; V gene: TRBV6-1; J gene: TRBJ2-2; D gene: TRBD1; CDR3 protein: CASSGWTGQSRYGELFF; CDR3 DNA: TGTGCCAGCAGTGGCTGGACAGGGCAGAGTCGTTACGGGGAGCTGTTTTTT
clone size: .; V gene: TRBV6-1; J gene: TRBJ1-4; D gene: .; CDR3 protein: CASSGKQGSTNEKLFF; CDR3 DNA: TGTGCCAGCAGTGGGAAACAGGGTTCTACTAATGAAAAACTGTTTTTT
clone size: .; V gene: TRBV5-6; J gene: TRBJ1-4; D gene: TRBD1; CDR3 protein: CASSLLDRGREKLFF; CDR3 DNA: TGTGCCAGCAGCTTGTTGGACAGGGGTCGGGAAAAACTGTTTTTT
clone size: once; V gene: TRBV6-5; J gene: TRBJ2-7; D gene: TRBD2; CDR3 protein: CASSPRGGYEQYF; CDR3 DNA: TGTGCCAGCAGCCCCCGGGGGGGGTACGAGCAGTACTTC
clone size: once; V gene: TRBV10-1; J gene: TRBJ1-1; D gene: .; CDR3 protein: CASSARAGDRAEAFF; CDR3 DNA: TGCGCCAGCAGTGCACGGGCAGGGGATAGGGCTGAAGCTTTCTTT